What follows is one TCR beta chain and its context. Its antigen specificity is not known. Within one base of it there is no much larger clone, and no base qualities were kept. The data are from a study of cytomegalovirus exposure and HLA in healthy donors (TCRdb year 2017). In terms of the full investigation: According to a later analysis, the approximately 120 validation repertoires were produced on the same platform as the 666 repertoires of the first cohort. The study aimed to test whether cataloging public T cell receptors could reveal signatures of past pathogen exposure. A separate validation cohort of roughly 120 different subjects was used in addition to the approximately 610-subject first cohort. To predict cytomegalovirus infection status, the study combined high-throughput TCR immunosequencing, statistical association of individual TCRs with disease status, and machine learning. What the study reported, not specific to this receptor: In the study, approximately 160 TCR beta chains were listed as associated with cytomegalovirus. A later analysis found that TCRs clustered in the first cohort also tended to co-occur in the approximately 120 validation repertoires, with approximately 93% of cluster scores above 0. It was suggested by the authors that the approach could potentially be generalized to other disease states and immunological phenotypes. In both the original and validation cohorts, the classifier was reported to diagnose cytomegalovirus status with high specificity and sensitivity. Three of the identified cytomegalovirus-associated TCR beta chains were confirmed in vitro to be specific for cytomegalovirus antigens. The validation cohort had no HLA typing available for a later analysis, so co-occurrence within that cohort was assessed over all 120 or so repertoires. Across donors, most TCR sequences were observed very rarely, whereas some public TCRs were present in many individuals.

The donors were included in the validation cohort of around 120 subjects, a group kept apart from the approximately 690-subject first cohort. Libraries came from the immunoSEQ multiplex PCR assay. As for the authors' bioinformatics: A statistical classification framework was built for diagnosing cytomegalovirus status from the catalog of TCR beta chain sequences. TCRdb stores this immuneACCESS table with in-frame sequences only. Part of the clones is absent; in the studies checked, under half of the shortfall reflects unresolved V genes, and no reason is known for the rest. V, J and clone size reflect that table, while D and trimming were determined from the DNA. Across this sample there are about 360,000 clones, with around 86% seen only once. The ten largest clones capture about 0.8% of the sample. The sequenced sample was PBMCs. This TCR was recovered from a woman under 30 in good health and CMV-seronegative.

The CDR3 reads CASSPLTGGYEQYF. The bases are TGCGCCAGCAGCCCCCTGACAGGGGGCTACGAGCAGTACTTC. Rearrangement joined TRBV4-1 to TRBJ2-7, with 9 middle bases fitting TRBD1. Germline trimming: 4 bases from V, 3 bases from J; junction bases outside gene matches: 4. The CDR3 goes from the cysteine to the phenylalanine over 14 residues. Only CDR3 DNA remains: 42 bases, in frame from the first base. Reading the germline V gene gives CDR1 MGHRA and CDR2 YSYEKL.